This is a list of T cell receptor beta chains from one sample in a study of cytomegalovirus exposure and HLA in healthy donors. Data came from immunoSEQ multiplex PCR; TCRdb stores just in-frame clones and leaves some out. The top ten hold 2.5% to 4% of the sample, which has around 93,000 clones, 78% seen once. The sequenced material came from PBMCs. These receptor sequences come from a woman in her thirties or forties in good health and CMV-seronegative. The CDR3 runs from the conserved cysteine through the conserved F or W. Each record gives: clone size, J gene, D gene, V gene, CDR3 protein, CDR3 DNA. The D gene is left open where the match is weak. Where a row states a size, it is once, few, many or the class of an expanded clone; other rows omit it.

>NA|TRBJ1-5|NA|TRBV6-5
CASKRTDSNQPQHF
TGTGCCAGCAAGCGAACTGATAGCAATCAGCCCCAGCATTTT
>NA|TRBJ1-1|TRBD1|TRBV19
CASRSPPGTGLGVEAFF
TGTGCCAGTAGATCCCCCCCCGGGACAGGGTTAGGGGTTGAAGCTTTCTTT
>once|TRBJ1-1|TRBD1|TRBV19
CASATGGKMNTEAFF
TGTGCCAGCGCAACAGGGGGTAAGATGAACACTGAAGCTTTCTTT
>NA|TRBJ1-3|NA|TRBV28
CASINTGNTIYF
TGTGCCAGCATTAACACTGGAAACACCATATATTTT
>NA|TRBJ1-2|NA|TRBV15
CATSRDGGGYTF
TGTGCCACCAGCAGAGACGGGGGAGGCTACACCTTC
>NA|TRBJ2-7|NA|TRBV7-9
CASSLVGQGMDYEQYF
TGTGCCAGCAGCTTAGTGGGACAAGGGATGGACTACGAGCAGTACTTC
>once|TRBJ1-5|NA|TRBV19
CASSASVNQPQHF
TGTGCCAGTAGTGCATCGGTTAATCAGCCCCAGCATTTT
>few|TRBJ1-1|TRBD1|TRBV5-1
CASSLDRGTEAFF
TGCGCCAGCAGTTTAGACAGGGGCACTGAAGCTTTCTTT
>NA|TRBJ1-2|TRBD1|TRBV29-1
CSSSTGDSGYTF
TGCAGTAGTTCTACAGGGGATAGTGGCTACACCTTC
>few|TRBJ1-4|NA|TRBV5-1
CASSLDVRTNEKLFF
TGCGCCAGCAGCTTGGATGTCAGGACTAATGAAAAACTGTTTTTT
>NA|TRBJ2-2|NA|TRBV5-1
CASSRAPGVSGELFF
TGCGCCAGCAGCCGGGCCCCCGGGGTCAGCGGGGAGCTGTTTTTT
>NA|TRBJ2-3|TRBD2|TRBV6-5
CASSYGIAGTTDTQYF
TGTGCCAGCAGTTACGGGATAGCGGGAACCACAGATACGCAGTATTTT
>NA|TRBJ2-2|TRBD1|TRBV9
CASSPVTGSTGELFF
TGTGCCAGCAGCCCCGTGACAGGGAGCACCGGGGAGCTGTTTTTT
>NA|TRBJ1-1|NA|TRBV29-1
CSVRKSRGWNTEAFF
TGCAGCGTTCGAAAAAGCAGGGGTTGGAACACTGAAGCTTTCTTT
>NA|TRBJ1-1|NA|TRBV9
CASSVDLNTEAFF
TGTGCCAGCAGCGTAGACTTGAACACTGAAGCTTTCTTT
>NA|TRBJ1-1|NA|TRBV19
CASSMDLGRNTEAFF
TGTGCCAGTAGTATGGACTTAGGCCGCAACACTGAAGCTTTCTTT
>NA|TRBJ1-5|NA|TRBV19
CASSNDKAGWIQPQHF
TGTGCCAGTAGTAACGACAAGGCGGGTTGGATTCAGCCCCAGCATTTT
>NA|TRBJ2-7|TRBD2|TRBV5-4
CASSGVAGVLLGEQYF
TGTGCCAGCAGCGGGGTAGCGGGAGTCCTCCTAGGCGAGCAGTACTTC
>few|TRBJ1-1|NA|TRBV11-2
CASSLGTAMNTEAFF
TGTGCCAGCAGCTTAGGGACAGCGATGAACACTGAAGCTTTCTTT
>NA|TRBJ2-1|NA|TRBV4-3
CASSPSALSSSSYNEQFF
TGCGCCAGCAGCCCATCCGCCTTGAGCTCTAGCTCCTACAATGAGCAGTTCTTC
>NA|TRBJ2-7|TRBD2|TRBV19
CASSIGSLADAYEQYF
TGTGCCAGTAGTATAGGCTCACTAGCGGATGCCTACGAGCAGTACTTC
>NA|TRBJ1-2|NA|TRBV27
CASSLQGSNYGYTF
TGTGCCAGCAGTCTCCAGGGCTCGAACTATGGCTACACCTTC
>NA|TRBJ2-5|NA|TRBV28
CASSFPGVTETQYF
TGTGCCAGCAGTTTCCCAGGGGTGACGGAGACCCAGTACTTC
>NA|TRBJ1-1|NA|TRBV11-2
CASSRGVFVSTEAFF
TGTGCCAGTTCAAGGGGCGTCTTTGTGAGCACTGAAGCTTTCTTT
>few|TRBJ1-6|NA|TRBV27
CASSFQGQSSSPLHF
TGTGCCAGCAGTTTTCAAGGACAGTCTTCTTCACCCCTCCACTTT
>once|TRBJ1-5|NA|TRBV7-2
CTSSLTGDQPQHF
TGTACCAGCAGCCTAACGGGGGATCAGCCCCAGCATTTT
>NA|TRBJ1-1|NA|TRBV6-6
CASSYSTGMNTEAFF
TGTGCCAGCAGTTACTCGACAGGTATGAACACTGAAGCTTTCTTT
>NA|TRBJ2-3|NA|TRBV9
CASSVSREGWTDTQYF
TGTGCCAGCAGCGTTTCTCGGGAAGGTTGGACAGATACGCAGTATTTT
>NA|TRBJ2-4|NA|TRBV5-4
CASSPPGQGKNIQYF
TGTGCCAGCAGCCCACCCGGGCAGGGCAAAAACATTCAGTACTTC
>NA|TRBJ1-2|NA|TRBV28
CASFGYGYTF
TGTGCCAGCTTCGGTTATGGCTACACCTTC
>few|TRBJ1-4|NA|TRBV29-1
CSVAPGGEKLFF
TGCAGCGTTGCTCCGGGGGGGGAAAAACTGTTTTTT
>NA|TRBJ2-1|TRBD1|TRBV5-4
CASSTGQIYNEQFF
TGTGCCAGCAGCACGGGACAGATATACAATGAGCAGTTCTTC
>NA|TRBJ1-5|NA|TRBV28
CASNPTRRIDWNQPQHF
TGTGCCAGCAATCCTACCCGGCGGATCGATTGGAACCAGCCCCAGCATTTT
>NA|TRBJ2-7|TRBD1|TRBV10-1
CASSGGQGTDEQYF
TGCGCCAGCAGTGGGGGACAGGGGACCGACGAGCAGTACTTC
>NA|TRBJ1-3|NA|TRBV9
CASSRRGSGNTIYF
TGTGCCAGCAGCCGTAGGGGCTCTGGAAACACCATATATTTT
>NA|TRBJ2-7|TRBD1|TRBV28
CASSLLEQGDYEQYF
TGTGCCAGCAGTTTATTGGAACAGGGGGACTACGAGCAGTACTTC
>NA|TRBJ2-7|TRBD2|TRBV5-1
CASSSTSGYEQYF
TGCGCCAGCAGCTCAACTAGCGGCTACGAGCAGTACTTC
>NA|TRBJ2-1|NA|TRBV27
CASSFLFIGRNSNEQFF
TGTGCCAGCAGTTTCCTCTTTATCGGGAGAAACTCCAATGAGCAGTTCTTC
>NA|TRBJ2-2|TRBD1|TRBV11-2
CASSPRTGRFPGELFF
TGTGCCAGCAGCCCACGGACAGGGAGATTTCCCGGGGAGCTGTTTTTT
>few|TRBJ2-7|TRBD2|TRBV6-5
CASRGSGRAREQYF
TGTGCCAGCAGGGGTAGCGGGAGGGCCCGCGAGCAGTACTTC
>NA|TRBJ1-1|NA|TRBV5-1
CASMVGGNTEAFF
TGCGCCAGCATGGTTGGCGGGAACACTGAAGCTTTCTTT
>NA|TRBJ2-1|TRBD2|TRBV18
CASSPPSGSYNEQFF
TGTGCCAGCTCCCCACCTAGCGGGAGCTACAATGAGCAGTTCTTC
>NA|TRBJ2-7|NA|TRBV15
CATSRAPGSHEQYF
TGTGCCACCAGCAGAGCGCCAGGGTCCCACGAGCAGTACTTC